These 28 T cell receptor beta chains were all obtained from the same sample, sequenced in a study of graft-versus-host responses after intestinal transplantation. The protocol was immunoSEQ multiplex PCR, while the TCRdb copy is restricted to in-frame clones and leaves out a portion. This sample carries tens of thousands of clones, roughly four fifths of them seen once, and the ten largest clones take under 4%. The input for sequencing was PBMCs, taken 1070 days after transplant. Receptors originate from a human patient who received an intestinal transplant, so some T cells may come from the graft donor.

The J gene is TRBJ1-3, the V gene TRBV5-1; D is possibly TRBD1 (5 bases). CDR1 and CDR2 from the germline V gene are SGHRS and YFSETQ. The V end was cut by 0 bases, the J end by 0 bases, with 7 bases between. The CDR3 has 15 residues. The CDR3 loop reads CASSLAGASGNTIYF. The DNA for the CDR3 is TGCGCCAGCAGCTTGGCCGGGGCCTCTGGAAACACCATATATTTT.

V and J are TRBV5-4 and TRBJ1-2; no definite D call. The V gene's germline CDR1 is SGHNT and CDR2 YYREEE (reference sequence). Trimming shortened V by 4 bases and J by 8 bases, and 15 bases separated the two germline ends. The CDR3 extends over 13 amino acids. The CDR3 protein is CASSGGRLGGYTF. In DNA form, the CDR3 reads TGTGCCAGCAGCGGCGGGAGGTTGGGGGGCTACACCTTC.

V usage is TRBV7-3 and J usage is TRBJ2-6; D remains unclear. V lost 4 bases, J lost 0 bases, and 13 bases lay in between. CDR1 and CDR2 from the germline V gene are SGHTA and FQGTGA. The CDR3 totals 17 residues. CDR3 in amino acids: CASSSGFLSSGANVLTF. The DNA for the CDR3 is TGTGCCAGCAGCTCCGGCTTTTTGAGCTCTGGGGCCAACGTCCTGACTTTC. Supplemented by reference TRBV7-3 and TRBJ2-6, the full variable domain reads GAGVSQTPSNKVTEKGKYVELRCDPISGHTALYWYRQSLGQGPEFLIYFQGTGAADDSGLPNDRFFAVRPEGSVSTLKIQRTERGDSAVYLCASSSGFLSSGANVLTFGAGSRLTVL.

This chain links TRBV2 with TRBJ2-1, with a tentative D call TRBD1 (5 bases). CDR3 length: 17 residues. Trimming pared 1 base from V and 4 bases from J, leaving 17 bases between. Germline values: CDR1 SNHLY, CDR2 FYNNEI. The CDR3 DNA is TGTGCCAGCAGTGAAGGACGGGCAGGGTTTGCGTACAATGAGCAGTTCTTC. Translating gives CASSEGRAGFAYNEQFF.

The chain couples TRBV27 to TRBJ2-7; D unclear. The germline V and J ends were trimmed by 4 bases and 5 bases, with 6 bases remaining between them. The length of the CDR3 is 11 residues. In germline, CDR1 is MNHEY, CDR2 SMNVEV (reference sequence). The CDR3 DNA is TGTGCCAGCAGTTCGGCCCACGAGCAGTACTTC. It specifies CASSSAHEQYF.

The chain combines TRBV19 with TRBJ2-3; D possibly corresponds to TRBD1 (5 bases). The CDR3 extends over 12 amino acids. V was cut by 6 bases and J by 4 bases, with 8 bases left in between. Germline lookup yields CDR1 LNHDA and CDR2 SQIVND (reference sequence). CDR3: CASSQGADTQYF. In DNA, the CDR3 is TGTGCCAGTAGCCAGGGTGCAGATACGCAGTATTTT.

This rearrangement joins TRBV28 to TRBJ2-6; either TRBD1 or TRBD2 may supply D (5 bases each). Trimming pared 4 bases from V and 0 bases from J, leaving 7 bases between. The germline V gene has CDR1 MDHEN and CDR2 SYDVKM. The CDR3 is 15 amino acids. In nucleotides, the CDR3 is TGTGCCAGCAGTTACGGGGCCTCTGGGGCCAACGTCCTGACTTTC. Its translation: CASSYGASGANVLTF.

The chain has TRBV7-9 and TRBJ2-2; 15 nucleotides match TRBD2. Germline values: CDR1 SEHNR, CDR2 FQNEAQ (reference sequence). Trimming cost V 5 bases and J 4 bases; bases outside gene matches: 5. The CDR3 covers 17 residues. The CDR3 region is CASSGWTSGRGTGELFF. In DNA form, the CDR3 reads TGTGCCAGCAGCGGGTGGACTAGCGGGAGGGGCACCGGGGAGCTGTTTTTT.

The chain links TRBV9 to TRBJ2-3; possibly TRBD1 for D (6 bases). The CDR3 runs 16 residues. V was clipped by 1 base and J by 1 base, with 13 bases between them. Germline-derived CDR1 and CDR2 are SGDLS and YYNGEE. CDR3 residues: CASSVSAGVGTDTQYF. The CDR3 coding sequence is TGTGCCAGCAGCGTATCGGCAGGGGTGGGCACAGATACGCAGTATTTT.

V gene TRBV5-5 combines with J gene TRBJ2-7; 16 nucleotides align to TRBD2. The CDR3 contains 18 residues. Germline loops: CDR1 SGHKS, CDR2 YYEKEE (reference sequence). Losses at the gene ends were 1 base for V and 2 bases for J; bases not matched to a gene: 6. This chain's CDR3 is CASSLSGLAGGPAYEQYF. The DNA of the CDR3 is TGTGCCAGCAGCTTGTCGGGACTAGCGGGAGGGCCCGCCTACGAGCAGTACTTC.

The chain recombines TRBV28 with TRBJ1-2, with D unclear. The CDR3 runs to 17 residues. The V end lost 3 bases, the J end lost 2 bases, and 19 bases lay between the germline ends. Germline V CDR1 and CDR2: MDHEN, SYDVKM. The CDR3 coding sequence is TGTGCCAGCAGTTTCCGGGATTTCCTCTATGCCAACTATGGCTACACCTTC. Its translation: CASSFRDFLYANYGYTF.

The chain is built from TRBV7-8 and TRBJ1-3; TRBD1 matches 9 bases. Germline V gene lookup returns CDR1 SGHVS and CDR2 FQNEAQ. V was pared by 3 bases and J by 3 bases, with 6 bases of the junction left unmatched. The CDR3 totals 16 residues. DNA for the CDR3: TGTGCCAGCAGCTTTGGACAGGGGTCGTATGGAAACACCATATATTTT. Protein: CASSFGQGSYGNTIYF.

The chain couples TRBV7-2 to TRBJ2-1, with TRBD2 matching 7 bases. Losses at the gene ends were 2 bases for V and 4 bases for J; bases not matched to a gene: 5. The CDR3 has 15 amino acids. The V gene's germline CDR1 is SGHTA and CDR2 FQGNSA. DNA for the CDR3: TGTGCCAGCAGCTTAATGCGGGGGTTGTACAATGAGCAGTTCTTC. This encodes CASSLMRGLYNEQFF.

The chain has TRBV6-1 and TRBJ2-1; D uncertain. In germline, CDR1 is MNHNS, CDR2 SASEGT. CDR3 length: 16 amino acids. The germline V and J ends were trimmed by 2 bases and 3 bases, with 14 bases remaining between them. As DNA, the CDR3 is TGTGCCAGCAGTGAAAGTCAAGGGTTGGGCTACAATGAGCAGTTCTTC. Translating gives CASSESQGLGYNEQFF.

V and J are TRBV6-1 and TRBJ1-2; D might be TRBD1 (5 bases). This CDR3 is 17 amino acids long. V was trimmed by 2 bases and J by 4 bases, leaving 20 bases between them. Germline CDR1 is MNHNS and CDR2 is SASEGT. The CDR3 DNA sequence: TGTGCCAGCAGTGAAAAATCCTCGCAGGGTCCATCCTATGGCTACACCTTC. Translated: CASSEKSSQGPSYGYTF.

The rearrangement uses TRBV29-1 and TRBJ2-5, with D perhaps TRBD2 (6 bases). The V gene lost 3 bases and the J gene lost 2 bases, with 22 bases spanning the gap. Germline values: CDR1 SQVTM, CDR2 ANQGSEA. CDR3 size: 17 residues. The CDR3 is CSVEYVGWEAIQETQYF. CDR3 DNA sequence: TGCAGCGTTGAGTATGTAGGGTGGGAGGCGATTCAAGAGACCCAGTACTTC.

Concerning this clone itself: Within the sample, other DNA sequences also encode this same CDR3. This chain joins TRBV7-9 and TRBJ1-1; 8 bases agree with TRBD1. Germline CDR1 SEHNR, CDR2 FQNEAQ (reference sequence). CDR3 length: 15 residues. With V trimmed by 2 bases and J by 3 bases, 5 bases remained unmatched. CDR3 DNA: TGTGCCAGCAGCTTATACCTGACAGGGGACACTGAAGCTTTCTTT. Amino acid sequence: CASSLYLTGDTEAFF.

CDR3 region: CASSFRAGEGVTTQYF. For the CDR3, the DNA is TGTGCCAGCAGTTTTCGGGCGGGAGAGGGGGTGACTACGCAGTATTTT. The chain employs TRBV27 and TRBJ2-3; weak D call: TRBD2 (7 bases). Germline CDR1 and CDR2: MNHEY and SMNVEV (reference sequence). V lost 3 bases and J lost 8, with 21 bases in between. The CDR3 is made up of 16 amino acids.

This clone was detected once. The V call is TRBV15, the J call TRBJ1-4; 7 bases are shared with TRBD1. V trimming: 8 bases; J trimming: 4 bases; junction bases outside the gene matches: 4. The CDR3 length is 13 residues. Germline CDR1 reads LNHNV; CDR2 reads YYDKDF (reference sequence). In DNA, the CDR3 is TGTGCCACCGCAGGGGGGCTTAATGAAAAACTGTTTTTT. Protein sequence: CATAGGLNEKLFF.

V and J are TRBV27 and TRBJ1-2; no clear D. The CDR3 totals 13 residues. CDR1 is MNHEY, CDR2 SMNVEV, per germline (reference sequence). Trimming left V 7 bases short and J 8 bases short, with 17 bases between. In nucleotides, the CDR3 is TGTGCCAGCAACGAGGGTCCAGGAAAAGGCTACACCTTC. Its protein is CASNEGPGKGYTF.

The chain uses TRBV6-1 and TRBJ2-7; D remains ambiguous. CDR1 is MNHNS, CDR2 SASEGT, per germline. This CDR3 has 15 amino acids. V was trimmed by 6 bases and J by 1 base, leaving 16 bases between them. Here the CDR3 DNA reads TGTGCCAGCAGGCACGGGCCGGGCATTTCCTACGAGCAGTACTTC. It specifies CASRHGPGISYEQYF.

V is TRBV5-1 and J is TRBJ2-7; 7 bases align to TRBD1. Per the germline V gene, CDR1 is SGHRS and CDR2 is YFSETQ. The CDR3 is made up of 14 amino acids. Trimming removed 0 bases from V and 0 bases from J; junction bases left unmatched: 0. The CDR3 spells CASSLAGGSYEQYF. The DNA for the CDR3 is TGCGCCAGCAGCTTGGCAGGGGGCTCCTACGAGCAGTACTTC.

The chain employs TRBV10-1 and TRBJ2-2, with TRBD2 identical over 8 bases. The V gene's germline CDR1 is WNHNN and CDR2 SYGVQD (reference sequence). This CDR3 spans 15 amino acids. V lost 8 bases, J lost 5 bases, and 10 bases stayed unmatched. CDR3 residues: CASSPGGPETGELFF. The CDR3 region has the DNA TGCGCCAGCTCTCCGGGGGGGCCGGAGACCGGGGAGCTGTTTTTT.

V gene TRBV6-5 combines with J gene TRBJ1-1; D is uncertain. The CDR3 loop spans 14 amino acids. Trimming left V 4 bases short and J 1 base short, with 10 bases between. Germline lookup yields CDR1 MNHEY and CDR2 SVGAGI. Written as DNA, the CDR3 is TGTGCCAGCAGTTCCTTACCAGGGAACACTGAAGCTTTCTTT. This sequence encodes CASSSLPGNTEAFF.

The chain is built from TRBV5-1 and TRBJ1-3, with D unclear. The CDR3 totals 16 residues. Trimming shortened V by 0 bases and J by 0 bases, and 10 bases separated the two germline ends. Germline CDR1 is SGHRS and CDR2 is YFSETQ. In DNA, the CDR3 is TGCGCCAGCAGCTTGGGACTGACTAACTCTGGAAACACCATATATTTT. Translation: CASSLGLTNSGNTIYF.

This CDR3 reads CASSEGPSFLDTEAFF. The CDR3 coding sequence is TGTGCCAGCAGTGAGGGTCCTAGCTTTCTTGACACTGAAGCTTTCTTT. The chain combines TRBV9 with TRBJ1-1; no reliable D call. V lost 5 bases and J lost 3, with 20 bases in between. Germline assignment: CDR1 SGDLS and CDR2 YYNGEE. The CDR3 consists of 16 residues.

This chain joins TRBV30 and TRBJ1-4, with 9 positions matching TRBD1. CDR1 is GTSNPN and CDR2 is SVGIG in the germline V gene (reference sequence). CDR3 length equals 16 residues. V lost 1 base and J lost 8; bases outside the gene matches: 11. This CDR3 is CAWSAGQGVLGEKLFF. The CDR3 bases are TGTGCCTGGAGTGCGGGACAGGGCGTCCTGGGCGAAAAACTGTTTTTT.

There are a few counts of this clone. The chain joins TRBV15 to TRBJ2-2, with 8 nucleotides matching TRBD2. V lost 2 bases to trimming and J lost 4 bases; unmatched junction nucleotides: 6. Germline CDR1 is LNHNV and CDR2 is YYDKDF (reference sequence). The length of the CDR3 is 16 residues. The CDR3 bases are TGTGCCACCAGCAGACTAGCGGGCGCGGGCACCGGGGAGCTGTTTTTT. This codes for CATSRLAGAGTGELFF.